This T cell receptor (beta chain) came from a study of cytomegalovirus exposure and HLA in healthy donors. The PCR contained 60 Vbeta and 13 Jbeta primers. TCRdb keeps only in-frame clones here, not all; method: immunoSEQ multiplex PCR. The top ten hold roughly 1.2% of the sample, which has 160,000 or so clones, roughly 80% seen once. Germline V gene lookup returns CDR1 MNHEY and CDR2 SVGAGI. V lost 5 bases and J lost 2, with 9 bases in between. The CDR3 has 13 residues. This clone occurred a few times. The sequencing input was PBMCs. The genes are TRBV6-5 and TRBJ1-2, with D unresolved. This sequence was found in a woman aged 45 to 65 in good health and CMV-seronegative. CDR3 DNA: TGTGCCAGCAGTCCCGGACTCAACTATGGCTACACCTTC. Translating gives CASSPGLNYGYTF.